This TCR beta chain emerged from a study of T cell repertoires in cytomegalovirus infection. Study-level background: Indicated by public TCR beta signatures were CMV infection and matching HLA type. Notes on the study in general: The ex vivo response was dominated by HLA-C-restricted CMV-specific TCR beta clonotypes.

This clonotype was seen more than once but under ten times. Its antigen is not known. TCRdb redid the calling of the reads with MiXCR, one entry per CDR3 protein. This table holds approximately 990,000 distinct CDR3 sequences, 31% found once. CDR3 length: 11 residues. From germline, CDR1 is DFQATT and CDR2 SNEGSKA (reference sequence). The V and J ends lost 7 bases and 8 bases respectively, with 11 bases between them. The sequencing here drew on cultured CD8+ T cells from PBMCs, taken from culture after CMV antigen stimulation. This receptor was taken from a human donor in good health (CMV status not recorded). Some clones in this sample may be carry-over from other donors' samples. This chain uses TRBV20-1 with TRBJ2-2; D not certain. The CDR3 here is CSGQSRGELFF. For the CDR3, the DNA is TGCAGTGGACAAAGCCGAGGGGAGCTGTTTTTT.